Listed below are T cell receptor beta chains from one sample, sequenced in a study of identical twins' blood T cells. Via MiXCR, TCRdb re-called the 5' RACE reads, giving one row per CDR3 protein. The table shows 300,000 to 400,000 distinct CDR3 sequences, with about 28% occurring only once. The sample taken for sequencing was PBMCs. Every receptor here comes from a woman aged 18-49 years in good health. The CDR3 runs from the conserved cysteine through the conserved F or W. Fields, in order: CDR3 DNA, CDR3 protein, J gene, D gene, V gene, clone size. The D gene is left open where the match is weak. The size field is filled for only some rows; it gives once, few, many or a size class.

CDR3nt: TGTGCCAGCAGTTACTCGAGGGTTAACACTGAAGCTTTCTTT
CDR3aa: CASSYSRVNTEAFF
j_gene: TRBJ1-1
d_gene: .
v_gene: TRBV6-5
abundance: few

CDR3nt: TGTGCCAGCAGCTCGTACGGGGGGGGTAGCACTGAAGCTTTCTTT
CDR3aa: CASSSYGGGSTEAFF
j_gene: TRBJ1-1
d_gene: .
v_gene: TRBV7-2
abundance: .

CDR3nt: TGCGCCAGCAGCTTGAATACAGGGTCGGACTATGGCTACACCTTC
CDR3aa: CASSLNTGSDYGYTF
j_gene: TRBJ1-2
d_gene: .
v_gene: TRBV5-1
abundance: .

CDR3nt: TGTGCCAGCAGCTTAGAAGGATTTGCCTTAAACACCGGGGAGCTGTTTTTT
CDR3aa: CASSLEGFALNTGELFF
j_gene: TRBJ2-2
d_gene: .
v_gene: TRBV11-3
abundance: .

CDR3nt: TGTGCCAGCAGTCCAAGAGGACAGGGGAATCAGCCCCAGCATTTT
CDR3aa: CASSPRGQGNQPQHF
j_gene: TRBJ1-5
d_gene: TRBD1
v_gene: TRBV12-3/TRBV12-4
abundance: .

CDR3nt: TGCAGTGCTTTACGACAGGGTTCCTCTGGAAACACCATATATTTT
CDR3aa: CSALRQGSSGNTIYF
j_gene: TRBJ1-3
d_gene: TRBD1
v_gene: TRBV20-1
abundance: few

CDR3nt: TGCATTGCTAGAGGACAGTCAGGCACTGAAGCTTTCTTT
CDR3aa: CIARGQSGTEAFF
j_gene: TRBJ1-1
d_gene: .
v_gene: TRBV20-1
abundance: .

CDR3nt: TGTGCCAGCAGCTTATTGCGGGAGTACACCGGGGAGCTGTTTTTT
CDR3aa: CASSLLREYTGELFF
j_gene: TRBJ2-2
d_gene: TRBD2
v_gene: TRBV7-2
abundance: .

CDR3nt: TGTGCCAGCAGCCTAAGACAAGACTACGAGCAGTACTTC
CDR3aa: CASSLRQDYEQYF
j_gene: TRBJ2-7
d_gene: .
v_gene: TRBV7-9
abundance: .

CDR3nt: TGTGCCAGCAGTTACTCGGGGGGGAGGGTTCGCACAGATACGCAGTATTTT
CDR3aa: CASSYSGGRVRTDTQYF
j_gene: TRBJ2-3
d_gene: TRBD2
v_gene: TRBV6-6
abundance: .

CDR3nt: TGCAGTGCTAGAACTGGTTTGGTTAATGAGCAGTTCTTC
CDR3aa: CSARTGLVNEQFF
j_gene: TRBJ2-1
d_gene: .
v_gene: TRBV20-1
abundance: .

CDR3nt: TGCGCCAGCAGCGATGGGACTAATTACAATGAGCAGTTCTTC
CDR3aa: CASSDGTNYNEQFF
j_gene: TRBJ2-1
d_gene: TRBD2
v_gene: TRBV5-1
abundance: few

CDR3nt: TGTGCCAGCAGCCAGGAAGCCTCTGGGGGCTACACCTTC
CDR3aa: CASSQEASGGYTF
j_gene: TRBJ1-2
d_gene: .
v_gene: TRBV7-2
abundance: .

CDR3nt: TGTGCCAGCAGTGTAGCGGGAGAAACCGGGGAGCTGTTTTTT
CDR3aa: CASSVAGETGELFF
j_gene: TRBJ2-2
d_gene: TRBD2
v_gene: TRBV12-3/TRBV12-4
abundance: .

CDR3nt: TGCAGTGCTAGTGTATCAGGGAACTACAATGAGCAGTTCTTC
CDR3aa: CSASVSGNYNEQFF
j_gene: TRBJ2-1
d_gene: .
v_gene: TRBV20-1
abundance: many

CDR3nt: TGTGCCATCAGTGAAGAGCGGGAGGTGAAAAACATTCAGTACTTC
CDR3aa: CAISEEREVKNIQYF
j_gene: TRBJ2-4
d_gene: TRBD2
v_gene: TRBV10-3
abundance: few

CDR3nt: TGTGCCAGCAGCTTATACGCGGGGAGGCGAGCTTTCTTT
CDR3aa: CASSLYAGRRAFF
j_gene: TRBJ1-1
d_gene: .
v_gene: TRBV11-1
abundance: many

CDR3nt: TGTGCCAGCAGCGCCCGTAGGATCCACGAGCAGTACTTC
CDR3aa: CASSARRIHEQYF
j_gene: TRBJ2-7
d_gene: .
v_gene: TRBV7-3
abundance: .

CDR3nt: TGTGCCGGGGAGGGGCCCGAAGGCTACACCTTC
CDR3aa: CAGEGPEGYTF
j_gene: TRBJ1-2
d_gene: .
v_gene: TRBV19
abundance: .

CDR3nt: TGCGCCAGCAGCTTGGGCAGCTCGAGCTCCTACAATGAGCAGTTCTTC
CDR3aa: CASSLGSSSSYNEQFF
j_gene: TRBJ2-1
d_gene: .
v_gene: TRBV5-1
abundance: .

CDR3nt: TGTGCCAGCAGCTACCGGGCCAACGTCCTGACTTTC
CDR3aa: CASSYRANVLTF
j_gene: TRBJ2-6
d_gene: .
v_gene: TRBV21-1
abundance: .

CDR3nt: TGCGCCAGCAGCTCACAGGGAACAGGAGCTTTCTTT
CDR3aa: CASSSQGTGAFF
j_gene: TRBJ1-1
d_gene: .
v_gene: TRBV5-1
abundance: few

CDR3nt: TGCAGTGCCCCTCGTCCTACGGGAGGGACAATAGAGCAGTTCTTC
CDR3aa: CSAPRPTGGTIEQFF
j_gene: TRBJ2-1
d_gene: TRBD2
v_gene: TRBV20-1
abundance: .

CDR3nt: TGTGCCAGCAAATACAGGGCGGTGAGGGACACTGAAGCTTTCTTT
CDR3aa: CASKYRAVRDTEAFF
j_gene: TRBJ1-1
d_gene: .
v_gene: TRBV12-3/TRBV12-4
abundance: .

CDR3nt: TGCAGCGTCAGGCAGGGCAGGGCTAACACCGGGGAGCTGTTTTTT
CDR3aa: CSVRQGRANTGELFF
j_gene: TRBJ2-2
d_gene: .
v_gene: TRBV29-1
abundance: .

CDR3nt: TGTGCCAGCAGTTACTGGAGCCGGGGGGCAAGCACTGAAGCTTTCTTT
CDR3aa: CASSYWSRGASTEAFF
j_gene: TRBJ1-1
d_gene: .
v_gene: TRBV6-2/TRBV6-3
abundance: .

CDR3nt: TGTGCCAGCACCGGAGGCCCCACCTCCTACAATGAGCAGTTCTTC
CDR3aa: CASTGGPTSYNEQFF
j_gene: TRBJ2-1
d_gene: .
v_gene: TRBV6-6
abundance: few

CDR3nt: TGTGCCAGCAGTCTAACAGGGGGCAATCGGCCCCAGCATTTT
CDR3aa: CASSLTGGNRPQHF
j_gene: TRBJ1-5
d_gene: TRBD1
v_gene: TRBV7-8
abundance: .

CDR3nt: TGTGCCAGCAGCCAGACATCCTTCAATTCACCCCTCCACTTT
CDR3aa: CASSQTSFNSPLHF
j_gene: TRBJ1-6
d_gene: .
v_gene: TRBV7-9
abundance: .

CDR3nt: TGTGCTAGTGGTTTGACTTCATACAATGAGCAGTTCTTC
CDR3aa: CASGLTSYNEQFF
j_gene: TRBJ2-1
d_gene: .
v_gene: TRBV12-5
abundance: few

CDR3nt: TGTGCCAGCAGTTACTCCCCTATGGCGGGGAACACTGAAGCTTTCTTT
CDR3aa: CASSYSPMAGNTEAFF
j_gene: TRBJ1-1
d_gene: .
v_gene: TRBV6-6
abundance: many

CDR3nt: TGCAGCGTAGGGACTAGTCGGTACGAGCAGTACTTC
CDR3aa: CSVGTSRYEQYF
j_gene: TRBJ2-7
d_gene: TRBD2
v_gene: TRBV29-1
abundance: .

CDR3nt: TGCAGTGCCGGTCAGGGGTATAGCAATCAGCCCCAGCATTTT
CDR3aa: CSAGQGYSNQPQHF
j_gene: TRBJ1-5
d_gene: .
v_gene: TRBV20-1
abundance: few

CDR3nt: TGTTCCAGCAGCCTCAGCAATCAGCCCCAGCATTTT
CDR3aa: CSSSLSNQPQHF
j_gene: TRBJ1-5
d_gene: .
v_gene: TRBV3-1
abundance: .

CDR3nt: TGTGCCAGCAGTTATAAGGGTGAGCAGTTCTTC
CDR3aa: CASSYKGEQFF
j_gene: TRBJ2-1
d_gene: .
v_gene: TRBV6-6
abundance: .

CDR3nt: TGCAGCACCCGAGTCCTGGGACGAGAGACCCAGTACTTC
CDR3aa: CSTRVLGRETQYF
j_gene: TRBJ2-5
d_gene: .
v_gene: TRBV29-1
abundance: .

CDR3nt: TGTGCCAGCAACCCGGGACAGGCCTATGGCTACACCTTC
CDR3aa: CASNPGQAYGYTF
j_gene: TRBJ1-2
d_gene: TRBD1
v_gene: TRBV6-2/TRBV6-3
abundance: many

CDR3nt: TGTGCCAGCAGCTTAAGGCGGGGAACGGGAAACACCATATATTTT
CDR3aa: CASSLRRGTGNTIYF
j_gene: TRBJ1-3
d_gene: .
v_gene: TRBV13
abundance: .

CDR3nt: TGTGCCAGTAGTGGACAGATTAGGGTGCAGCCCCAGCATTTT
CDR3aa: CASSGQIRVQPQHF
j_gene: TRBJ1-5
d_gene: .
v_gene: TRBV19
abundance: .

CDR3nt: TGCGCCAGCAGCCAGATGCAGCACTACACCTTC
CDR3aa: CASSQMQHYTF
j_gene: TRBJ1-2
d_gene: .
v_gene: TRBV3-1
abundance: few

CDR3nt: TGCAGCGTTGGGGGTAACAGGGAGCAGTACTTC
CDR3aa: CSVGGNREQYF
j_gene: TRBJ2-7
d_gene: .
v_gene: TRBV29-1
abundance: many

CDR3nt: TGCAGTGCTAACCCCTATTATGGCTACACCTTC
CDR3aa: CSANPYYGYTF
j_gene: TRBJ1-2
d_gene: .
v_gene: TRBV20-1
abundance: .